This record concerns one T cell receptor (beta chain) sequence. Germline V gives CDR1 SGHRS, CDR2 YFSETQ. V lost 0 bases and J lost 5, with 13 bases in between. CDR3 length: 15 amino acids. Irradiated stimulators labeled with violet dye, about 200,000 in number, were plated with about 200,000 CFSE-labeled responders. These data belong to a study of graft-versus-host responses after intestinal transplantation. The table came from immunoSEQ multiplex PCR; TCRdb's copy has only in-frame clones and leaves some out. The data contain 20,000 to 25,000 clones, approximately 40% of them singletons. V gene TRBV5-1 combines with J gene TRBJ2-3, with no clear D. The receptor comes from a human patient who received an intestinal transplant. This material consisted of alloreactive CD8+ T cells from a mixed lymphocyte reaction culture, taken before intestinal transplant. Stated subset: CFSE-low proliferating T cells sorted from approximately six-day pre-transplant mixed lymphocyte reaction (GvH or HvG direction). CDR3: CASSLVGYSIDTQYF. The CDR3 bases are TGCGCCAGCAGCTTGGTAGGATACTCAATAGATACGCAGTATTTT.